What follows are 31 T cell receptor beta chains derived from one specimen sequenced in a study of T cell repertoires in cytomegalovirus infection. Their antigens are not known. TCRdb passed the reads through MiXCR, listing each CDR3 protein once. Here the sample spans a few hundred thousand distinct CDR3 sequences, about 39% being singletons. The specimen was cultured PBMCs, collected from culture after CMV antigen stimulation. The receptors derive from a human donor in good health (CMV status not recorded). Some clones in this sample may be carry-over from other donors' samples.

This chain joins TRBV4-1 and TRBJ1-5, with D unresolved. Germline CDR1 MGHRA, CDR2 YSYEKL. V was shortened by 2 bases and J by 3 bases, with 5 bases between the two germline ends. There are 13 residues in the CDR3. CDR3 coding DNA: TGCGCCAGCAGCCAAAGTCCCAATCAGCCCCAGCATTTT. This gives the protein CASSQSPNQPQHF.

This clonotype showed up just a few times. V gene TRBV7-2 combines with J gene TRBJ2-7, with D uncertain. Deletions cut 0 bases from V and 6 bases from J, with 9 bases between. This CDR3 has 13 amino acids. Germline V gene sequence: CDR1 SGHTA, CDR2 FQGNSA. CDR3 nucleotides: TGTGCCAGCAGCTTAGCATTCTCGGGCGAGCAGTACTTC. Its translation: CASSLAFSGEQYF.

The gene calls are TRBV2 and TRBJ1-4; D gene unclear. Germline CDR1 is SNHLY and CDR2 is FYNNEI. The CDR3 covers 13 residues. Trimming cost V 2 bases and J 8 bases, with 9 bases left between them. The CDR3: CASSERLREKLFF. For the CDR3, the DNA is TGTGCCAGCAGTGAACGGTTACGGGAAAAACTGTTTTTT.

This clonotype has just a few counts. One end of the junction does not line up with germline, which may come from a read error. The chain couples TRBV5-3 to TRBJ1-1, with a weak D call TRBD1 (6 bases). TRBV5-3 has ORF status, its function being uncertain. The CDR3 runs to 13 residues. CDR3 nucleotides: TGTGCCAGCAGCTTGGGGCCACAGGGTAAAGCTTTCTTT. It yields the protein CASSLGPQGKAFF.

In its sample, this clonotype was seen a few times. The chain combines TRBV7-2 with TRBJ2-5, with D uncertain. CDR3 size: 14 residues. V gave up 5 bases and J gave up 7 bases, with 17 bases separating them. Germline CDR1 and CDR2: SGHTA and FQGNSA. The CDR3 reads CASSLMEGPGTQYF. CDR3 in DNA: TGTGCCAGCAGCCTCATGGAAGGACCCGGGACCCAGTACTTC. Full variable domain (rest looked up from reference TRBV7-2 and TRBJ2-5): GAGVSQSPSNKVTEKGKDVELRCDPISGHTALYWYRQSLGQGLEFLIYFQGNSAPDKSGLPSDRFSAERTGGSVSTLTIQRTQQEDSAVYLCASSLMEGPGTQYFGPGTRLLVL.

The V call is TRBV10-3, the J call TRBJ2-3; 8 bases are shared with TRBD1. Germline V lookup: CDR1 ENHRY, CDR2 SYGVKD. J lost 1 base, V lost 5 bases, and 2 bases had no gene match. The CDR3 spans 14 residues. The CDR3 spells CAISQTGGTDTQYF. The CDR3 DNA reads TGTGCCATCAGTCAGACAGGGGGCACAGATACGCAGTATTTT.

This clonotype was detected only a few times. CDR3 in DNA: TGTGCCAGCACCGGGACAGGAGCGGGTCCCTACGAGCAGTACTTC. As protein: CASTGTGAGPYEQYF. The V call is TRBV7-8, the J call TRBJ2-7, with TRBD1 identical over 8 bases. The ends lost 7 bases at V and 2 bases at J; junction bases unmatched: 10. The CDR3 spans 15 residues. Germline V CDR1 and CDR2: SGHVS, FQNEAQ.

There are many counts of this clonotype. The chain employs TRBV7-2 and TRBJ1-6, with no clear D. Trimming removed 3 bases from V and 12 bases from J, with 9 bases in between. Germline CDR1 SGHTA, CDR2 FQGNSA. The CDR3 sequence is 12 residues long. The CDR3 sequence is CASSFRFQPLHF. CDR3 DNA: TGTGCCAGCAGCTTCAGGTTTCAACCCCTCCACTTT. Full variable domain (remainder filled in from reference TRBV7-2 and TRBJ1-6): GAGVSQSPSNKVTEKGKDVELRCDPISGHTALYWYRQSLGQGLEFLIYFQGNSAPDKSGLPSDRFSAERTGGSVSTLTIQRTQQEDSAVYLCASSFRFQPLHFGNGTRLTVT.

This clonotype was picked up a small number of times. The J gene is TRBJ2-6, the V gene TRBV6-5, with D tentatively TRBD1 (6 bases). From germline, CDR1 is MNHEY and CDR2 SVGAGI. Trimming shortened V by 5 bases and J by 1 base, and 9 bases separated the two germline ends. This CDR3 spans 15 amino acids. The DNA for the CDR3 is TGTGCCAGCAGTCGCGGACAGTCTGGGGCCAACGTCCTGACTTTC. This sequence encodes CASSRGQSGANVLTF.

The chain couples TRBV19 to TRBJ2-7; no clear D gene. Germline V gives CDR1 LNHDA, CDR2 SQIVND (reference sequence). This CDR3 spans 14 amino acids. V lost 3 bases to trimming and J lost 2 bases, with 11 bases between them. CDR3 residues: CASSIAHHPYEQYF. For the CDR3, the DNA is TGTGCCAGTAGTATTGCCCACCATCCCTACGAGCAGTACTTC.

CDR3 sequence: CASSTEAGLLHEQYF. The CDR3 DNA reads TGTGCCAGCAGCACCGAAGCGGGCCTACTCCACGAGCAGTACTTC. V is TRBV7-9 and J is TRBJ2-7, with TRBD2 as a possible D gene (6 bases). The CDR3 runs to 15 residues. CDR1 and CDR2 (germline): SEHNR, FQNEAQ (reference sequence). V was clipped by 5 bases and J by 5 bases, with 19 bases between them.

This clonotype showed up just once. J is TRBJ1-1 and V is TRBV3-1; 7 bases fit TRBD1. This CDR3 region has 14 residues. Germline trimming cut 7 bases from V and 6 bases from J; bases unmatched to any gene: 11. Germline V lookup: CDR1 LGHDT, CDR2 YNNKEL (reference sequence). CDR3 bases: TGTGCCAGCAACGGACAGGCGGGGGACGCTGAAGCTTTCTTT. This gives the protein CASNGQAGDAEAFF.

This clonotype was seen repeatedly, ten times or more. The chain has TRBV7-2 and TRBJ2-7; 7 bases are a match to TRBD2. Trimming at V came to 3 bases and at J to 4 bases, leaving 12 bases not matched to a gene. The germline CDR1 and CDR2 sequences are SGHTA and FQGNSA. The CDR3 runs to 16 residues. CDR3 nucleotide sequence: TGTGCCAGCAGCTTGTTGGGCGGGAGAGGCTTTTACGAGCAGTACTTC. Translation gives CASSLLGGRGFYEQYF.

This clonotype was recorded at least ten times. The chain uses TRBV7-8 and TRBJ1-1; a possible D gene is TRBD1 (5 bases). Per germline, CDR1 SGHVS and CDR2 FQNEAQ. The CDR3 consists of 15 residues. Between the trimmed V and J ends, which lost 5 bases and 2 bases, there was a span of 15 bases. CDR3 sequence reads: CASSPRSTGNTEAFF. The DNA of the CDR3 is TGTGCCAGCAGCCCCCGGTCCACAGGTAACACTGAAGCTTTCTTT.

The chain joins TRBV7-9 to TRBJ1-3, with D uncertain. V was shortened by 1 base and J by 0 bases, with 7 bases between the two germline ends. This CDR3 comprises 15 residues. Germline CDR1 and CDR2: SEHNR and FQNEAQ (reference sequence). The CDR3 region has the DNA TGTGCCAGCAGCTTAGGCTCGAGCTCTGGAAACACCATATATTTT. Its protein product is CASSLGSSSGNTIYF.

V gene TRBV7-2 combines with J gene TRBJ2-1; D possibly corresponds to TRBD1 (5 bases). Germline CDR1 SGHTA, CDR2 FQGNSA. This CDR3 region has 15 residues. Trimming left V 1 base short and J 3 bases short, with 10 bases between. CDR3 sequence (DNA): TGTGCCAGCAGCTTAGGCAGGGTGAACTACAATGAGCAGTTCTTC. Its translation: CASSLGRVNYNEQFF.

This clonotype was seen only a few times. The chain joins TRBV7-6 to TRBJ2-1; D not certain. Trimming pared 5 bases from V and 0 bases from J, leaving 11 bases between. Per the germline V gene, CDR1 is SGHVS and CDR2 is FNYEAQ. The CDR3 has 15 residues. DNA for the CDR3: TGTGCCAGCAGCGACCCCCATAGCTCCTACAATGAGCAGTTCTTC. Its protein product is CASSDPHSSYNEQFF.

The chain couples TRBV20-1 to TRBJ2-7; no clear D. The CDR3 contains 16 residues. Per germline, CDR1 DFQATT and CDR2 SNEGSKA (reference sequence). V lost 5 bases to trimming and J lost 2 bases, with 22 bases between them. CDR3: CSALVPSFRETYEQYF. As DNA, the CDR3 is TGCAGTGCTCTAGTGCCCTCGTTTAGGGAAACCTACGAGCAGTACTTC.

Comment on this clonotype: The junction differs from germline at one of its ends, possibly a read error. V is TRBV28 and J is TRBJ2-2; unclear D gene. CDR1 and CDR2 from the germline V gene are MDHEN and SYDVKM. The CDR3 runs 15 residues. The CDR3 DNA reads TGTGCCAGCAGCTTATACCTAGGATCCACCGGGGAGCTGTTTTTT. Translated, it gives CASSLYLGSTGELFF.

The chain recombines TRBV15 with TRBJ2-5; D might be TRBD2 (6 bases). The CDR3 spans 13 residues. Germline CDR1 and CDR2: LNHNV and YYDKDF (reference sequence). Trimming shortened V by 8 bases and J by 2 bases, and 12 bases separated the two germline ends. The CDR3 loop is CATSRAGQETQYF. The CDR3 region has the DNA TGTGCCACCTCCCGGGCGGGACAAGAGACCCAGTACTTC.

This clonotype was recorded a few times. The rearrangement joins TRBV7-9 to TRBJ2-7; maybe TRBD1 (6 bases). The CDR3 extends over 14 amino acids. V lost 6 bases and J lost 0, with 12 bases in between. The germline CDR1 and CDR2 sequences are SEHNR and FQNEAQ (reference sequence). The CDR3 sequence: CASRRGINSYEQYF. CDR3 sequence (DNA): TGTGCCAGCAGGAGGGGGATCAACTCCTACGAGCAGTACTTC.

The gene calls are TRBV4-1 and TRBJ2-3; no reliable D call. CDR1 MGHRA and CDR2 YSYEKL come from the germline V gene. The CDR3 is made up of 17 amino acids. V was cut by 4 bases and J by 2 bases, with 19 bases left in between. DNA for the CDR3: TGCGCCAGCAGCCGCCAACATCCCGCTGGGTCCACAGATACGCAGTATTTT. Protein: CASSRQHPAGSTDTQYF.

This CDR3 reads CASSPAGAGTKNIQYF. The CDR3 region has the DNA TGTGCCAGCAGCCCCGCTGGGGCAGGGACCAAAAACATTCAGTACTTC. V gene TRBV7-6 combines with J gene TRBJ2-4, with a tentative D call TRBD1 (5 bases). The V and J ends lost 5 bases and 2 bases respectively, with 16 bases between them. The germline gives CDR1 SGHVS, CDR2 FNYEAQ. This CDR3 has 16 amino acids.

The chain joins TRBV7-2 to TRBJ2-1; no definite D call. CDR1 is SGHTA and CDR2 is FQGNSA in the germline V gene. The CDR3 has 11 amino acids. The V gene lost 3 bases and the J gene lost 9 bases, with 6 bases spanning the gap. The CDR3 spells CASSFSGEQFF. The CDR3 DNA follows: TGTGCCAGCAGCTTCTCGGGTGAGCAGTTCTTC. Supplemented by reference TRBV7-2 and TRBJ2-1, the full variable domain reads GAGVSQSPSNKVTEKGKDVELRCDPISGHTALYWYRQSLGQGLEFLIYFQGNSAPDKSGLPSDRFSAERTGGSVSTLTIQRTQQEDSAVYLCASSFSGEQFFGPGTRLTVL.

This clonotype was observed once. This rearrangement joins TRBV11-2 to TRBJ2-3; D uncertain. The CDR3 spans 13 residues. V lost 7 bases to trimming and J lost 3 bases, with 11 bases between them. Looked up from germline, CDR1 is SGHAT and CDR2 is FQNNGV. In DNA form, the CDR3 reads TGTGCCAGCACTAGGGCTTTTACAGATACGCAGTATTTT. This encodes CASTRAFTDTQYF.

This chain links TRBV27 with TRBJ2-5, with TRBD2 matching 7 bases. V shed 5 bases, J shed 3 bases, and the junction held 6 bases outside the gene matches. Looked up from germline, CDR1 is MNHEY and CDR2 is SMNVEV (reference sequence). CDR3 size: 14 residues. For the CDR3, the DNA is TGTGCCAGCAGTACCCTGGCGGGGGAAGAGACCCAGTACTTC. It is translated as CASSTLAGEETQYF.

The chain employs TRBV12-3 or TRBV12-4 and TRBJ2-7, with a tentative D call TRBD2 (6 bases). The CDR3 contains 14 residues. The germline V and J ends were trimmed by 3 bases and 4 bases, with 13 bases remaining between them. CDR3 coding DNA: TGTGCCAGCAGTTTGAGCGGGTTACTTTACGAGCAGTACTTC. It encodes CASSLSGLLYEQYF.

This clonotype was recorded a few times. This chain joins TRBV9 and TRBJ1-5; 7 bases fit TRBD1. The CDR3 is 14 residues long. The V gene's germline CDR1 is SGDLS and CDR2 YYNGEE. The V segment lost 8 bases and the J segment 0 bases; nucleotides outside the gene matches: 5. The CDR3 nucleotides read TGTGCCAGTTCAGGGGGTGATAGCAATCAGCCCCAGCATTTT. This sequence encodes CASSGGDSNQPQHF.

V usage is TRBV20-1 and J usage is TRBJ2-7; the D gene is possibly TRBD2 (5 bases). There are 13 residues in the CDR3. Germline V gene data show CDR1 as DFQATT and CDR2 as SNEGSKA (reference sequence). Trimming removed 6 bases from V and 4 bases from J, with 16 bases in between. The CDR3 sequence is CSASKAIAYEQYF. CDR3 bases: TGCAGTGCGTCAAAGGCAATAGCGTACGAGCAGTACTTC.

The chain has TRBV7-8 and TRBJ1-2, with a possible D match to TRBD1 (6 bases). The CDR3 is made up of 15 amino acids. Germline V lookup: CDR1 SGHVS, CDR2 FQNEAQ. With 2 bases removed from V and 8 bases from J, the gap between germline ends came to 18 bases. CDR3 DNA: TGTGCCAGCAGCTTATACGGGGGGGGTAGGGGGGGCTACACCTTC. This translates into CASSLYGGGRGGYTF.

This chain connects TRBV12-3 or TRBV12-4 to TRBJ2-1; a weak D match, TRBD1 (7 bases). The V end was cut by 4 bases, the J end by 0 bases, with 16 bases between. CDR3 size: 17 residues. CDR3 DNA: TGTGCCAGCAGTTCCAGGGGGGCGGGAAGCTCCTACAATGAGCAGTTCTTC. Its translation is CASSSRGAGSSYNEQFF.